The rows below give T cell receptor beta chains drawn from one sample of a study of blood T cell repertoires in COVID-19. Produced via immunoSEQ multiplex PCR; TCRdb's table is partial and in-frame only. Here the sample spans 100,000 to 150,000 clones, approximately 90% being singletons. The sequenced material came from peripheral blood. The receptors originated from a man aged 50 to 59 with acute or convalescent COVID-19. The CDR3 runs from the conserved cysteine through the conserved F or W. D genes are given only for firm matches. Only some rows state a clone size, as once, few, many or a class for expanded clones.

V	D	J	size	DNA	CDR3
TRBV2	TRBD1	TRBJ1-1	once	TGTGCCAGCAGTCCCGGGACAGGGGGCACTGAAGCTTTCTTT	CASSPGTGGTEAFF
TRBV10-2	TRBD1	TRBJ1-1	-	TGCGCCAGCAACCTCAACCCCACAGGGGGCTTCGCTGAAGCTTTCTTT	CASNLNPTGGFAEAFF
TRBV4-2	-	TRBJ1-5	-	TGTGCCAGCAGCCAAGCCAGTCATAGCAATCAGCCCCAGCATTTT	CASSQASHSNQPQHF
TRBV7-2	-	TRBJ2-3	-	TGTGCCAGCAGCTTATATATAACCGGGAGAAGGGATACGCAGTATTTT	CASSLYITGRRDTQYF
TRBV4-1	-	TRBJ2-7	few	TGCGCCAGCAGCCCTGGCCCCTACGAGCAGTACTTC	CASSPGPYEQYF
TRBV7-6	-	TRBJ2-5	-	TGTGCCAGCAGCTTAGGACATAGGGGAGAGACCCAGTACTTC	CASSLGHRGETQYF
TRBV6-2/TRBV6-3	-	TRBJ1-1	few	TGTGCCAGCAGTTTTCAGGGGATGAACACTGAAGCTTTCTTT	CASSFQGMNTEAFF
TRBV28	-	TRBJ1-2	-	TGTGCCAGCAGTTCGACAGACTATGGCTACACCTTC	CASSSTDYGYTF
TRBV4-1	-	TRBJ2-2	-	TGCGCCAGCAGCCAAGAAAGGCTAGCCGCCGGGGAGCTGTTTTTT	CASSQERLAAGELFF
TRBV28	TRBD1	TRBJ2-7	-	TGTGCCAGCAGTTTGCCGGGACAGGGTGGGTTGGGGCAGTACTTC	CASSLPGQGGLGQYF
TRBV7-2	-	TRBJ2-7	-	TGTGCCAGCAGCTTAAAGCCCTACGAGCAGTACTTC	CASSLKPYEQYF
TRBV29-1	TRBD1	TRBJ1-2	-	TGCAGCGTTGAAGATGGGACAGGGCAAGGCTACACCTTC	CSVEDGTGQGYTF
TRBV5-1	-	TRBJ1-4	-	TGCGCCAGCAGCCCCGGTGCGGGGCTGGGTAATGAAAAACTGTTTTTT	CASSPGAGLGNEKLFF
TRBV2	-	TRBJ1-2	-	TGTGCCAGCAGCGGCTTCCTCAGGGGAGGGAATGGCTACACCTTC	CASSGFLRGGNGYTF